This TCR beta chain was sequenced for a study of identical twins (dated by TCRdb to about 2016). For context, the study as a whole: The study deep-sequenced TCR alpha and beta repertoires from monozygotic twins, unrelated adults of various ages and cord blood to test whether fetal clonotypes persist. To rule out contamination, replicate twin experiments were performed at different times with different library preparation protocols.

To note about this clonotype: Its binding antigen is unknown. There are no base qualities to consult, and no much larger clone falls within one base.

All donors were healthy Caucasians. Three pairs of female monozygotic twins, all aged about 18 to 30 years, made up the twin cohort. Positive isolation kits from Invitrogen were used to isolate CD4+ and CD8+ T cell populations. V lost 2 bases and J lost 3 bases, and the count of bases not matched to a germline gene is 4. There are 16 amino acids in the CDR3, from cysteine to phenylalanine inclusive. Only CDR3 DNA remains: 48 bases, in frame from the first base. CDR1 and CDR2 were assigned from the germline V gene as LGHNA and YNFKEQ. The paper's findings and limits, for the study overall: Invariant T cells such as MAIT and iNKT could partly confound zero-insertion analyses, although diverse VJ usage argued against such confounding for most clonotypes. Out-of-frame TCR alpha sequences shared between twins showed an excess of low generation-probability sequences compared with coincidental sharing between unrelated individuals. Conclusions relied on cross-sectional statistical analysis, since the same donors could not be followed over many years. In monozygotic twins, recombination models systematically underestimated out-of-frame TCR alpha sharing, but the models matched the sharing seen between unrelated individuals. Fewer insertions were carried by abundant cord blood beta clonotypes; a weaker similar trend was observed in young adult naive repertoires, while no such trend was observed in memory repertoires. A weaker excess of twin sharing was found in beta out-of-frame sequences because the signal-to-noise ratio was lowered by fewer shared sequences.

The library was obtained by 5' RACE. Sequencing used an Illumina HiSeq 2000. A universal primer binding site was introduced by template switching, and a unique molecular identifier was present in the final cDNA, enabling accurate counting of TCR cDNA molecules. Specific primers in the conserved constant-segment region were used to synthesize first-strand cDNA for the TCR alpha and beta chains. To control for contamination, each cDNA library was double barcoded with a SMART-Mk sample barcode plus Illumina barcodes. TruSeq adapter sequences along with Illumina sample barcodes were introduced in two successive PCR steps. The Illumina HiSeq platform was used with custom primers to sequence TCR alpha and beta cDNA libraries. The source study handled its data this way. Raw reads were processed with MiGEC to extract unique molecular identifiers, and MiXCR was used to determine CDR3 positions. For each individual, recombination models were inferred using an EM algorithm with the repgenHMM and IGoR tools. The tcR package in R was used for shared clonotype analysis, with sharing normalized by the product of cloneset sizes. Out-of-frame nonproductive sequences were analyzed to study raw recombination free of thymic and clonal selection effects. The public sequencing data were trimmed at Q25 with fastp and processed into clonotypes with MiXCR by TCRdb, which kept only in-frame beta chains. CDR3 protein sequences are deduplicated, and each keeps its most common genes and DNA. In this record, the V and J calls reflect TCRdb's handling and not the investigators' own analysis. Recorded for this sample are about 520,000 distinct CDR3 sequences; less than 25% of them occurred a single time. 0.8% to 1% of the sample goes to the ten largest clones.

This sample was also put to use in a study of T cells expressing NK-cell markers. In that second paper, the authors write: TCR beta-chain repertoires were profiled in sorted CD3+CD56+NKG2C+, CD3+CD56+NKG2C- and CD3+CD56-NKG2C+ T-cell subsets from about 8 donors. Of the eight sequenced donors, seven were found to be HCMV-seropositive and one was found to be HCMV-seronegative. To restrict sorting to alphabetaTCR-expressing T cells, an anti-gammadeltaTCR antibody was added in several experiments. In 5 to 7 donors, the dominant CD3+CD56+NKG2C+ clonotypes were found to rank among the top 10 CD8+ clonotypes and to make up about 1.0-8% of CD8+ T cells. Those dominant clonotypes were again the most abundant among CD3+CD56-NKG2C+ cells in several donors, at roughly 28.3-65%. Whether the expanded NKG2C-expressing T cell clones were specific for HCMV antigens remained unclear. Randomly selected healthy volunteers, three men and five women, were used as the eight sequenced donors. A commercial ELISA kit detecting HCMV-specific IgG in serum was used to determine HCMV serostatus. MIGEC handled demultiplexing of the reads and grouping by UMI, while MiTCR was used to assemble and quantify clonotypes. To exclude erroneous sequences, only TCR cDNA sequences supported by at least two reads were retained. The tcR package was used for downstream repertoire analysis, and clonotypes were matched between fractions using CDR3 nucleotide sequence together with V segment. VDJmatch was used to annotate antigen specificity against VDJdb, with one amino acid substitution in CDR3 permitted.

This clonotype was obtained from a woman aged 18 to 35 in good health. This receptor chain uses TRBV4-2 and TRBJ2-2; 9 bases in the middle match TRBD1. Sequences were obtained from CD4+ T cells sorted from blood. The DNA sequence is as follows: TGTGCCAGCAGCCAATCTAGGACAGGGGACACCGGGGAGCTGTTTTTT. Its amino acids are CASSQSRTGDTGELFF.